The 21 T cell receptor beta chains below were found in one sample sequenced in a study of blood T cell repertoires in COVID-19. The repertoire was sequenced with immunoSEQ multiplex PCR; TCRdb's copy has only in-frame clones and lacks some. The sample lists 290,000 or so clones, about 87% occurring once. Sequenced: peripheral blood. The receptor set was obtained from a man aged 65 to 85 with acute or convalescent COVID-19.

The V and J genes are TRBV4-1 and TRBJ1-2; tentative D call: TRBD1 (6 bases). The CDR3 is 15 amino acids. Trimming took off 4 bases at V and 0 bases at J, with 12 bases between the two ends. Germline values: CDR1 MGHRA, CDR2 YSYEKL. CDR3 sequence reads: CASSPGDRSNYGYTF. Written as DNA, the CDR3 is TGCGCCAGCAGCCCAGGAGACAGGTCTAACTATGGCTACACCTTC.

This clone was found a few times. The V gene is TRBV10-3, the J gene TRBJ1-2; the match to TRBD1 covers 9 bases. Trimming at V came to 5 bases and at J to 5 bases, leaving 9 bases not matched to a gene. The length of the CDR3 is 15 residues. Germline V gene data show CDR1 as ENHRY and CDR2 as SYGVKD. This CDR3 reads CAISSNPGTGYGYTF. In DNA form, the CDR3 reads TGTGCCATCAGTAGTAACCCCGGGACAGGGTATGGCTACACCTTC.

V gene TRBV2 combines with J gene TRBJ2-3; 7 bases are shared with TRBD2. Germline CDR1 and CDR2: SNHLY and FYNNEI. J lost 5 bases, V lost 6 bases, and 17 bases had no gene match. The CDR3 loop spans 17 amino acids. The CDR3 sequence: CASREPLGGGSGDTQYF. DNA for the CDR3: TGTGCCAGCAGGGAACCCCTCGGCGGGGGATCGGGAGATACGCAGTATTTT. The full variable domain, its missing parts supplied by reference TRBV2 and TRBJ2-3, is EPEVTQTPSHQVTQMGQEVILRCVPISNHLYFYWYRQILGQKVEFLVSFYNNEISEKSEIFDDQFSVERPDGSNFTLKIRSTKLEDSAMYFCASREPLGGGSGDTQYFGPGTRLTVL.

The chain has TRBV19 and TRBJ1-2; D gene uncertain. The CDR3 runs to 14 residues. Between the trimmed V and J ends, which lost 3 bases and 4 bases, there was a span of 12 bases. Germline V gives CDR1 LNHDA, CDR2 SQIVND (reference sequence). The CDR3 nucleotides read TGTGCCAGTAGTATTTTTGGGCAGACCTATGGCTACACCTTC. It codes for CASSIFGQTYGYTF.

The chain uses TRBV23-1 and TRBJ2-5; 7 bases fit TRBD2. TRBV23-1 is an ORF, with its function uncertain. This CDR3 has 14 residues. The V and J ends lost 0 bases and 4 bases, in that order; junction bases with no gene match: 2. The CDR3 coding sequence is TGCGCCAGCAGTCAATCAAGACTAGCAGAGACCCAGTACTTC. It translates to CASSQSRLAETQYF.

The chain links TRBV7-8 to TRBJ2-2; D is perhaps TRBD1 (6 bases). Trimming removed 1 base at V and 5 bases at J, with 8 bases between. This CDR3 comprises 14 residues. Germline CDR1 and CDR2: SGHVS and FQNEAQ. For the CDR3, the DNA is TGTGCCAGCAGCTTAGGACAGGCTACCGGGGAGCTGTTTTTT. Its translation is CASSLGQATGELFF.

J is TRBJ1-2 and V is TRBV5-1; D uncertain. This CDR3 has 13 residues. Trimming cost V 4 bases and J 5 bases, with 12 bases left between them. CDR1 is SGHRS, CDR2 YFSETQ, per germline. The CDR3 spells CASSPQEGYGYTF. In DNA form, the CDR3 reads TGCGCCAGCAGCCCCCAGGAAGGATATGGCTACACCTTC.

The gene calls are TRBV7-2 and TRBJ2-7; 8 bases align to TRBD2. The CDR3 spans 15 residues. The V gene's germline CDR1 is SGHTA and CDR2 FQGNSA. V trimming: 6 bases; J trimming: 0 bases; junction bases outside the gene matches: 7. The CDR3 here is CASSISGVNSYEQYF. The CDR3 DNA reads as TGTGCCAGCAGTATTAGCGGGGTCAACTCCTACGAGCAGTACTTC.

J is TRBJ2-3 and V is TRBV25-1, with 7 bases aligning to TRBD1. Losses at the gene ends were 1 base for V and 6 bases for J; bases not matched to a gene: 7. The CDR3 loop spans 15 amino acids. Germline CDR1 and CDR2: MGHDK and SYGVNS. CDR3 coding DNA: TGTGCCAGCAGTGAATTTAAAGGGGGCCCCGATACGCAGTATTTT. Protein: CASSEFKGGPDTQYF.

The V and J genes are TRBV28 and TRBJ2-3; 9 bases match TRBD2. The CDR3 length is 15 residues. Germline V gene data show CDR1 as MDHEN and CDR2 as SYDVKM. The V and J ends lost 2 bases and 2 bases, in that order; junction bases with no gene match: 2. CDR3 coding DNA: TGTGCCAGCAGTTTAGGACTAGCGTACACAGATACGCAGTATTTT. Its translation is CASSLGLAYTDTQYF.

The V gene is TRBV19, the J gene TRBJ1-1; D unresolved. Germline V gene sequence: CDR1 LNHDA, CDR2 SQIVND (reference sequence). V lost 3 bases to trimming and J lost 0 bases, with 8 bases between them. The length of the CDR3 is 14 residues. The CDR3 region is CASSIPTVNTEAFF. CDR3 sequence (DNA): TGTGCCAGTAGTATCCCGACTGTGAACACTGAAGCTTTCTTT.

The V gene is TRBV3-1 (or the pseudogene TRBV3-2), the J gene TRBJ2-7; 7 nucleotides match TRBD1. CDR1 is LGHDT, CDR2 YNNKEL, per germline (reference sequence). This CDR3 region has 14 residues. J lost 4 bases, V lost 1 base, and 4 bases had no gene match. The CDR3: CASSQAGRGYEQYF. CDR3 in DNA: TGTGCCAGCAGCCAAGCTGGCAGGGGGTACGAGCAGTACTTC.

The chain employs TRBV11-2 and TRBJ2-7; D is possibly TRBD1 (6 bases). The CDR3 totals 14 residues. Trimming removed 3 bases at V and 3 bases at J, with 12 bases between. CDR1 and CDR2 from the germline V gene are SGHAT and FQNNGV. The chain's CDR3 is CASSFNRASYEQYF. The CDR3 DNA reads TGTGCCAGCAGCTTCAACAGGGCCAGCTACGAGCAGTACTTC.

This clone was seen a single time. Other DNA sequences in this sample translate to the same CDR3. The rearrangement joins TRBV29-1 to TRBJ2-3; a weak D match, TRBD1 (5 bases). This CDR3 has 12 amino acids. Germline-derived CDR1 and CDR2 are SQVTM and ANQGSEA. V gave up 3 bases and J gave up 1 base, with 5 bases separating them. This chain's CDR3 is CSVDRGTDTQYF. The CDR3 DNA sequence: TGCAGCGTTGACAGGGGCACAGATACGCAGTATTTT.

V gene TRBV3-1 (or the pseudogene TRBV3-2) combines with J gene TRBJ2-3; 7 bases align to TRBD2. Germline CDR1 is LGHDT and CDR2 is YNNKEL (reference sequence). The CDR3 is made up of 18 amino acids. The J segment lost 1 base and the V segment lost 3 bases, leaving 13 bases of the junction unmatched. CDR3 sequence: CASSQWAGEGSRTDTQYF. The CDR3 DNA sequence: TGTGCCAGCAGCCAGTGGGCGGGAGAGGGAAGTCGCACAGATACGCAGTATTTT.

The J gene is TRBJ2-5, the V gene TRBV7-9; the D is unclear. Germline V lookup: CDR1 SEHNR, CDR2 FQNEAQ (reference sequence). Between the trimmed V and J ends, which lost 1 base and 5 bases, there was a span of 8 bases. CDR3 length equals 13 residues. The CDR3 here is CASSLVPTETQYF. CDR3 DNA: TGTGCCAGCAGCTTAGTCCCTACTGAGACCCAGTACTTC.

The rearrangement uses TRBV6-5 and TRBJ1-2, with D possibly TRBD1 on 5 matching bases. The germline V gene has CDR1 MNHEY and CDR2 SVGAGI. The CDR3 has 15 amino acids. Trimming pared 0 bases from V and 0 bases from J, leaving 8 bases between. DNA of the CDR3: TGTGCCAGCAGTTACTCTGGCAGGGCTAACTATGGCTACACCTTC. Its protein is CASSYSGRANYGYTF.

DNA for the CDR3: TGTGCCAGCAGCTTAGTTTTCGCAGGGGTTTTCGGAAATGAGCAGTTCTTC. Its protein is CASSLVFAGVFGNEQFF. The chain employs TRBV7-2 and TRBJ2-1, with a weak D call TRBD1 (6 bases). V shed 1 base and J shed 7 bases, with 20 bases lying between them. The CDR3 has 17 residues. Germline CDR1 SGHTA, CDR2 FQGNSA.

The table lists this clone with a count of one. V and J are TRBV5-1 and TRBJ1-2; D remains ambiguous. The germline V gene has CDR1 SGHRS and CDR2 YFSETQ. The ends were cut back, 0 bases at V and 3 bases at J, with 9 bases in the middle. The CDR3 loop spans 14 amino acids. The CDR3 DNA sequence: TGCGCCAGCAGCTTGGTCGGCAGGCACTATGGCTACACCTTC. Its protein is CASSLVGRHYGYTF. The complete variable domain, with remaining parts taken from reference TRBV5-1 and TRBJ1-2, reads KAGVTQTPRYLIKTRGQQVTLSCSPISGHRSVSWYQQTPGQGLQFLFEYFSETQRNKGNFPGRFSGRQFSNSRSEMNVSTLELGDSALYLCASSLVGRHYGYTFGSGTRLTVV.

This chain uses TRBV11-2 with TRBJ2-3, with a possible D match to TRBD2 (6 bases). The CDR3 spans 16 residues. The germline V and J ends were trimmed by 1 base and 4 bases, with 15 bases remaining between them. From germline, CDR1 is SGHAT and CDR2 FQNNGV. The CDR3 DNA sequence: TGTGCCAGCAGCTTAGTGGGGGGTATGGCAGCAGATACGCAGTATTTT. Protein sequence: CASSLVGGMAADTQYF.

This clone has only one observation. The CDR3 DNA follows: TGTGCCAGCAGTTACTTGAGGGACAGGGGCTACGAGCAGTACTTC. The encoded protein is CASSYLRDRGYEQYF. The rearrangement uses TRBV6-5 and TRBJ2-7, with TRBD1 identical over 10 bases. V lost 1 base to trimming and J lost 3 bases; unmatched junction nucleotides: 3. The CDR3 length is 15 residues. CDR1 is MNHEY and CDR2 is SVGAGI in the germline V gene.